The clone carrying this TCR beta chain appeared once. Its antigen remains unknown. This entry belongs to a study of shared clonotypes between healthy human individuals. Study-level information: Each donor's CD4 naive and CD4 memory cells filled three plates apiece, CD8 naive two, and CD8 memory one.

Findings and caveats of the study: Only a few donors were included, so the genetic and exposure-history diversity represented was limited. Generally, estimated richness proved larger in naive subsets than it did in memory subsets. Sharing of clonotypes among donors was expected to vary with sequencing depth.

The table came from immunoSEQ multiplex PCR; TCRdb's copy has only in-frame clones and leaves some out. The data contain around 550,000 clones, roughly 95% of them singletons. The TCR sequence derives from a woman aged 30 to 39 in good health. Material for sequencing was naive CD4+ T cells sorted from blood. Subset defined: CD45RA+ positively selected.

The CDR3 sequence: CASSQALAGAYNEQFF. The CDR3 region has the DNA TGCGCCAGCAGCCAAGCCCTAGCGGGAGCTTACAATGAGCAGTTCTTC. V usage is TRBV4-1 and J usage is TRBJ2-1; TRBD2 matches at 10 bases. The CDR3 contains 16 residues. The J segment lost 4 bases and the V segment lost 1 base, leaving 4 bases of the junction unmatched. Germline V gives CDR1 MGHRA, CDR2 YSYEKL.